The clone carrying this TCR beta chain was counted between two and nine times. Its specificity is unknown. The study made its TCR cDNA through 5'RACE template switching. That step introduced a universal primer site along with UMIs. MiXCR, run by TCRdb on the 5' RACE reads, gives a single entry per CDR3 protein. The sample holds about 210,000 distinct CDR3 sequences, approximately 6.3% seen once. The sample comes from a study of T cells after yellow fever vaccination. At the level of the study: Preparation of fractions with low cell numbers was performed using SMART-Seq v4 Ultra Low Input. Regarding the study as a whole: The CD4 and CD8 compartments had a small share of their clonotypes in common. Weaker overall was a secondary response that nonetheless peaked faster, on day 5 versus 15.

This TCR was sampled from a man between 25 and 39 years old who received the YFV17D yellow fever vaccine. The sample consisted of CD4+ T cells sorted from PBMCs, taken on the day of the yellow fever booster vaccination.

The CDR3: CASSLAGGAQTQYF. CDR3 bases: TGTGCCAGCAGCTTAGCGGGGGGTGCCCAGACCCAGTACTTC. This chain joins TRBV7-2 and TRBJ2-5; the D gene is possibly TRBD2 (6 bases). The CDR3 runs to 14 residues. Trimming shortened V by 0 bases and J by 6 bases, and 11 bases separated the two germline ends. Germline V gene data show CDR1 as SGHTA and CDR2 as FQGNSA.